This record looks at one TCR beta chain sequence and its context. The antigen this receptor binds is unknown. Base qualities are not at hand, and no much larger clone is one base apart. Peripheral blood CD8+ and CD4+ T cells from healthy donors, Susac syndrome patients and multiple sclerosis patients were profiled using high-throughput TCR beta sequencing. The healthy donors served as controls matched for age and sex. Bulk CD8+ and CD4+ T cells were purified by magnetic negative isolation, whereas CD8+ TEMRA cells were enriched by FACS. Blood was drawn into EDTA tubes, processed within 24 hours, and PBMCs were isolated by density gradient centrifugation. PBMCs intended for TCR sequencing were cryopreserved in liquid nitrogen and thawed later in a water bath at 37 degrees C. The sorted or isolated CD4+, CD8+ and CD8+ TEMRA cells reached a purity of at least 90%. RNA was extracted with the RNeasy kit and roughly 0.45 to 1 ug was reverse transcribed using random hexamers. The immunoSEQ multiplex PCR assay, covering 54 Vbeta and 13 Jbeta segments, was used to amplify TCR beta CDR3 regions. To correct PCR amplification bias, a synthetic template baseline was used for both primer optimization and computational correction. Per the original workflow: Reads were assigned to V, D and J genes according to IMGT and analyzed in immunoSEQ Analyzer, with only productive sequences retained. To calculate clonality, Shannon entropy was normalized by log2 of the number of productive unique sequences and then subtracted from one. For each patient and control, public and private clones were evaluated within the 100 most prevalent clones. Clones were defined as Susac-specific when absent from the healthy and MS cohorts, from approximately 1,100 published viral clones and from other ImmuneACCESS disease sequences. In-frame beta chains were kept once TCRdb had trimmed the public reads at Q25 with fastp and called clones with MiXCR. Rows matching on CDR3 protein sequence are summarized as one entry with the most common DNA and genes. These V and J calls are TCRdb output, not the study's own analysis. For this sample there are some 130,000 distinct CDR3 sequences; 90% to 95% appear just once. The ten largest clones take up more than 0.095% of the sample.

This entry belongs to a study of CD8 T cells in Susac syndrome (dated by TCRdb to between 2019 and 2020). For the wider study: The study used repertoire sequencing to test whether antigen drove CD8+ T cell activation and differentiation in Susac syndrome.

Study-wide conclusions, independent of this receptor: The TCR sequencing and HLA analysis was acknowledged to have included a relatively small number of individuals.

What was sequenced was CD4+ T cells from PBMCs. This TCR came from a human donor in good health.

The bases read TGTGCCAGCAGTCCCCTCGGGGGAAAGGTGGTGTGGTGGTTCTTC. It codes for CASSPLGGKVVWWFF. The receptor chain draws on TRBV6-1 and TRBJ2-1; TRBD2 could be the D gene, as 6 bases match. The V end loses 5 bases and the J end loses 15 bases, and a stretch of 26 bases separates them. There are 15 amino acids in the CDR3, from cysteine to phenylalanine inclusive. The entry retains the CDR3 DNA only, 45 bases that are in frame from base 1. CDR1 and CDR2 are read off the germline V gene as MNHNS and SASEGT.